This record covers a single T cell receptor (beta chain). Its target is not known. From its re-call of the 5' RACE reads, TCRdb lists each CDR3 protein once, without DNA. Its table records a few hundred thousand distinct CDR3 sequences. This CDR3 has 17 amino acids. Germline V gives CDR1 SGHTA, CDR2 FQGNSA. The sample belongs to a study of T cells expressing NK-cell markers. Background on the study: Repertoires of TCR beta were obtained from T cells sorted as CD3+CD56+NKG2C+, CD3+CD56+NKG2C- and CD3+CD56-NKG2C+. Of eight sequenced donors, seven were HCMV-seropositive and one HCMV-seronegative. Study results and limitations: NKG2C+ dominant clonotypes from more than 5 donors made up about 1.0-8% of CD8+ T cells. One observes that, in several donors, these clonotypes were also the leading ones within the CD3+CD56-NKG2C+ fraction.

This rearrangement joins TRBV7-2 to TRBJ2-7; lacking DNA, the TRBD2 call made by TCRdb goes unchecked. What was sequenced was blood T cells: a sorted CD56 or NKG2C T cell subset, CD4+ or CD8+ T cells, or bulk PBMC T cells (not recorded which). The receptor comes from a man aged 18 to 70 in good health. CDR3: CASSPKLAGSWSYEQYF. The whole variable domain, remainder taken from reference TRBV7-2 and TRBJ2-7, is GAGVSQSPSNKVTEKGKDVELRCDPISGHTALYWYRQSLGQGLEFLIYFQGNSAPDKSGLPSDRFSAERTGGSVSTLTIQRTQQEDSAVYLCASSPKLAGSWSYEQYFGPGTRLTVT.